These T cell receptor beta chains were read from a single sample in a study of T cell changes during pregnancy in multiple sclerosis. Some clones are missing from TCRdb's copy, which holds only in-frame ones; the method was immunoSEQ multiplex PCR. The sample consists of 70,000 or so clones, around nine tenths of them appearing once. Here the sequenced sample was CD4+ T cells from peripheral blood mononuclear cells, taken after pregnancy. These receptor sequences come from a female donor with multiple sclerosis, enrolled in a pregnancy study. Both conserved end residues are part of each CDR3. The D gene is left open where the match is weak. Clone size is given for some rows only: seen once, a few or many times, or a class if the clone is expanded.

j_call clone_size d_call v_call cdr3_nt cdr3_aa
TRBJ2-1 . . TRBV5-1 TGCGCCAGCAGCCTCCCCGTTAGAAGCTCCTACAATGAGCAGTTCTTC CASSLPVRSSYNEQFF
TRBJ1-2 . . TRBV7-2 TGTGCCAGCAGCCCCACCGACAGCCTGAACTATGGCTACACCTTC CASSPTDSLNYGYTF
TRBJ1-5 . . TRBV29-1 TGCAGCGTTAGGGAGGGTAGCCAGCCCCAGCATTTT CSVREGSQPQHF
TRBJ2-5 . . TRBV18 TGTGCCAGCTCACCCGCCAGCAGGGGACAAGAGACCCAGTACTTC CASSPASRGQETQYF
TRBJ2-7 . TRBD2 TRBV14 TGTGCCAGCAGCCGAACTATAGGACTAGCGGGGCCCTACGAGCAGTACTTC CASSRTIGLAGPYEQYF
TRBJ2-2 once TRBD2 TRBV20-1 TGCAGTGCTTTAGCGGGGGCGGAGCTGTTTTTT CSALAGAELFF
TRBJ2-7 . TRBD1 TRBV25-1 TGTGCCAGCAGTGAGGAGTGGGACAGGGGCTACGAGCAGTACTTC CASSEEWDRGYEQYF
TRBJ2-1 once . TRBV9 TGTGCCAGCAGCTCCCGGGACTCTCTCTACAATGAGCAGTTCTTC CASSSRDSLYNEQFF
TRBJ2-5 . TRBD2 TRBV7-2 TGTGCCAGCAGCCAAAGCGGACTAGCGGGAGAAGAGACCCAGTACTTC CASSQSGLAGEETQYF
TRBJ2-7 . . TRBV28 TGTGCCAGCAGACAGGGGGGGGTCTACGAGCAGTACTTC CASRQGGVYEQYF